The sequence of this T cell receptor beta chain was determined in a study of cytomegalovirus exposure and HLA in healthy donors (dated by TCRdb to about 2017). Study-level background: An earlier analysis of under 600 of the donors reported 250 to 350 Gb of sequence data and around 110 million unique TCR beta sequences from 190 million or so T cells. Approximately 330 gigabases of sequencing data and 75 million to 85 million unique TCR sequences made up an early release that covered about 640 HLA-typed donors. Of the 398 genotyped donors, 65% to 90% fell in the genetic ancestry cluster associated with self-reported Caucasian donors. The study was designed to test whether signatures of past pathogen exposure could be identified by cataloging public T cell receptors. The T cell repertoires of around 670 subjects were profiled by immunosequencing and related to cytomegalovirus serostatus. Besides the first cohort of some 670 subjects, a separate validation cohort made up of 120 or so different subjects was used. The study combined high-throughput TCR immunosequencing, statistical association of individual TCRs with disease status, and machine learning to predict cytomegalovirus infection status. A later analysis re-examined previously published TCR beta repertoires from 500 to 700 donors and added high-resolution HLA genotyping to investigate patterns of TCR occurrence. Rather than drawing on any new phenotypic data, the later analysis identified candidate immune exposures from TCR beta sequences and the way those sequences occurred across donors. To decide whether each TCR beta V gene segment behaved as functional or pseudogenic, an earlier analysis of some 570 of the donors relied on high-throughput TCR beta sequencing. Alongside the repertoire data, information on donor age, sex, ethnicity and CMV serostatus was compiled. A later genetic analysis took genome-wide SNP genotypes for about 65% of the 666 donors and used that subset as a discovery cohort. All discovery cohort repertoires had been generated on a single sequencing platform. HLA typing covered class I and class II loci at four-digit resolution. Typing coverage differed by locus: A, B, C, DRB1 and DQB1 were typed in roughly 629-630 donors, DQA1 in approximately 520, DPA1 in approximately 610, and DPB1 in approximately 450. A handful of DR-DQ haplotypes were treated as single units for association and clustering because of strong linkage in the cohort. On average, around 200,000 unique TCR beta nucleotide sequences were sequenced per donor among fewer than 500 genotyped donors of the cohort, with approximately 18% of those sequences being non-productive.

The CDR3 runs 15 amino acids, cysteine and phenylalanine included. Kept here is only the CDR3 DNA, which spans 45 bases and is read in frame from base 1. V is pared back by 5 bases and J by 3 bases, with 15 bases lying between the germline termini. The CDR1 and CDR2 encoded by the germline V gene are SGHRS and YFSETQ. In total, fewer than 750 healthy bone marrow donors made up the cohort. At the time of sampling, every cohort member was nominally healthy, though immune exposures that went unrecorded were likely present. The donor was CMV seronegative and belonged to the group of 352 seronegative cohort members. A peripheral blood sample was collected from each donor, and TCR beta sequencing was performed on peripheral blood mononuclear cells. Genomic DNA extraction from the blood cell samples was performed with the Qiagen DNeasy Blood Extraction Kit. Overall study outcomes, separate from this receptor: Roughly uniform sequencing depth across donors was assumed in presence/absence analyses, although this assumption may not hold. Because HLA typing was unavailable for some donors at each locus, only the typed subset was used in association tests. When HLA alleles, especially DR and DQ, strongly co-occurred, TCR associations were difficult to assign to individual alleles. A further reported finding was that TCR beta sequences accurately predicted the HLA-A and HLA-B alleles for most subjects in the first cohort. The classifier was reported to diagnose cytomegalovirus status with high specificity and sensitivity in both the original and validation cohorts. It was suggested by the authors that the approach could potentially be generalized to other disease states and immunological phenotypes. A later analysis found that most CMV-associated TCR beta chains appeared HLA-restricted, with HLA associations seemingly driven largely by CMV exposure. In a later analysis, HLA-associated TCR beta chains showed more clonal expansion and lower generation probabilities than non-associated chains that were equally common. The only immune exposure information available for the cohort was CMV serostatus. Most TCR sequences were seen in very few donors, while some public TCRs were found in many individuals. Broadly in line with IMGT annotations, most TCR beta V segments showed up in productive rearrangements about 90% or about 30% of the time in an earlier analysis of several hundred of the donors. Because the 87-base-pair reads could not distinguish some IMGT-functional V segments, including TRBV6-2 and TRBV6-3, those segments were excluded. According to a later genetic analysis, donors in an Asian-associated ancestry cluster had fewer N-insertions in productive TCRs than the roughly 670-donor mean. Only TCR beta chains were sequenced in this cohort, and the absence of alpha or paired-chain data limited detectable features. In a later genetic analysis, a missense DCLRE1C variant was associated with V-gene and J-gene trimming of TCR beta chains, and the association was replicated in an independent cohort. In vitro tests confirmed that three of the cytomegalovirus-associated TCR beta chains recognize cytomegalovirus antigens. A later analysis associated about 17,000 TCR beta sequences with specific HLA alleles at a false discovery rate of 0.05. Because counts were too low, 15 or so rarely observed V segments, including chromosome 9 orphons, were excluded from the earlier analysis of 500 to 700 of the donors. In a later analysis, the rate of TCR association differed among HLA loci, with DRB1 alleles having the most associated TCRs and HLA-C alleles having the fewest. Correlated functional status among segregating V segments might be attributable to linkage disequilibrium, but an unknown experimental factor could not be ruled out. In the study, approximately 150 TCR beta chains were listed as associated with cytomegalovirus. A cluster of highly shared sequence variants was judged likely to represent a technical artifact of the sequencing pipeline. In a later analysis, several top co-occurrence clusters were reported to appear linked to parvovirus B19, influenza, CMV and Epstein-Barr virus.

To prepare the library, the immunoSEQ multiplex PCR assay was applied. For the multiplex PCR, a mixture combining 60 forward primers for TCR Vbeta segments and 13 reverse primers for TCR Jbeta segments was used. A multiplex PCR assay on genomic DNA amplified the CDR3 region of rearranged TCR beta genes. The amplified TCR beta libraries were sequenced on the Illumina HiSeq System as 87-base-pair reads. In the authors' own workflow: A later analysis counted about 80 million unique TCR beta chains across the 550 to 700 repertoires, and around 9.9 million of these chains were shared by at least two donors. A nearest-neighbor algorithm error-corrected the raw reads and collapsed the reads into unique sequences, merging closely related sequences to remove PCR and sequencing errors. V, D and J gene segments were assigned by aligning CDR3 sequences to IMGT reference sequences. For a sequence to be retained, a match of at least six nucleotides was required to both a V gene segment and a J gene segment. A rearrangement counted as productive if the CDR3 had no stop codons and remained in frame with V and J, and every other rearrangement counted as non-productive. CDR3 was defined by IMGT convention, running from the second conserved V-encoded cysteine to the conserved J-encoded phenylalanine. The earlier analysis of 550 to 650 of the donors excluded any sequence lacking an unambiguous match to a single V gene segment. In an earlier analysis of more than 500 of the donors, a V segment was called functional when productive rearrangements were above 56.7%, and segregating when the standard deviation between donors exceeded 5%. To diagnose cytomegalovirus status from the catalog of TCR beta chain sequences, a statistical classification framework was built. A later analysis assigned V and J genes by comparing TCR nucleotide sequences with IMGT/GENE-DB human TR gene sequences. The TCRdist pipeline was used in a later analysis to assign CDR3 sequences and most-parsimonious VDJ recombination scenarios. In a later analysis, each TCR beta chain was defined by its CDR3 amino acid sequence together with its V-gene family, and reads lacking a unique V-gene family were excluded. A later analysis removed 600 or so highly shared, low-generation-probability nucleotide sequences to deal with suspected cross-contamination and a sequencing artifact. A later analysis calculated a clonal expansion index for each public chain from normalized within-repertoire ranks of inferred template counts. In a later analysis, generation probabilities were computed using a VDJ recombination model fitted to out-of-frame rearrangements, and the results were checked against IGoR. Hypergeometric tests were used in a later analysis to score TCR-TCR, TCR-HLA and TCR-CMV co-occurrence, with a repertoire-size bias correction applied to the TCR pairs. False discovery rates were estimated in a later analysis by permuting HLA or CMV assignments 20 times. In a later analysis, co-occurring TCRs were grouped using DBSCAN, with TCRdist sequence similarity added in when clustering inside HLA-allele-positive subsets. For co-occurrence clustering, repertoires with fewer than 30,000 or more than 120,000 public chains were excluded, along with a handful of repertoires with anomalous nucleotide sharing. Drawn from immuneACCESS, this table holds only the in-frame rearrangements with V and J called that TCRdb kept. Clones are partly lost; checked studies trace under half to an unresolved V gene and leave the rest unexplained. The V and J calls and clone size were taken over from that table, and D and trimming were inferred from the DNA. Here the sample has about 79,000 clones; about two thirds occur a single time. The top ten clonotypes cover approximately 8.9% of the sample.

As concerns this clone: No antigen is known for it. Base quality data are lacking; no much larger clone is found one base away.

The source material was PBMCs. The receptor comes from a man in his 60s in good health and CMV-seronegative. The chain is assembled from TRBV5-1 and TRBJ1-5; there is no confident call for the D gene. The CDR3 loop reads CASSEDNGFNQPQHF. Here is the DNA: TGCGCCAGCAGTGAGGATAACGGATTCAATCAGCCCCAGCATTTT.